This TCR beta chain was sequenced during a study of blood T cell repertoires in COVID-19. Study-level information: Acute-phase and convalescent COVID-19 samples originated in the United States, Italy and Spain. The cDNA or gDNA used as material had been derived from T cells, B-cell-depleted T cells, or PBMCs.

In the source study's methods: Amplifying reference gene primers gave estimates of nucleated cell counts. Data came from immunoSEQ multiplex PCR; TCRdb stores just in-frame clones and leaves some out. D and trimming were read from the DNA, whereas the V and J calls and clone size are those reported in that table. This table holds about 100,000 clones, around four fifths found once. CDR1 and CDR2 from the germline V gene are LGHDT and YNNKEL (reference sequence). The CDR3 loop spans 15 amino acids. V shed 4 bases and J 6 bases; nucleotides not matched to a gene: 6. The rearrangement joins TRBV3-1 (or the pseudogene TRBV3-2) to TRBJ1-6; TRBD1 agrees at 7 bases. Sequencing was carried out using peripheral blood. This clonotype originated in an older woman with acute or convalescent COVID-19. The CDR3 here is CASSLSGQPNSPLHF. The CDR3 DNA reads TGTGCCAGCAGCCTATCGGGACAGCCTAATTCACCCCTCCACTTT.